This T cell receptor (beta chain) is drawn from a study of tumor-infiltrating lymphocytes in primary liver carcinoma. Reverse transcription of 500 ng total RNA with a constant-region primer produced TCR beta cDNA. Researchers made the TCR beta libraries by running three nested multiplex PCR rounds with slightly modified ARM-PCR. The two initial PCR rounds, 9 to 11 cycles each, used TRBV1-TRBV30 forward and C-beta reverse primers. TCRdb ran MiXCR on the multiplex PCR reads and lists one entry per CDR3 protein. Of around 56,000 distinct CDR3 sequences listed, about two thirds are singletons. V shed 0 bases, J shed 6 bases, and the junction held 10 bases outside the gene matches. The CDR3 is made up of 16 amino acids. Per germline, CDR1 SGDLS and CDR2 YYNGEE. Total RNA and DNA came together from approximately 20-30 mg of bulk tissue without cell sorting.

The sequence was obtained from a man aged 40-49 years with primary liver carcinoma and hepatitis B virus infection. The chain joins TRBV9 to TRBJ2-3, with 7 bases lining up with TRBD2. Sequencing was done on a sample of liver tumor tissue from sampling region 2. Subset meaning: tumor region T2, inferior pole. The CDR3 DNA reads TGTGCCAGCAGCGTAGGGCCAGCGGGACGATTGGATACGCAGTATTTT. This codes for CASSVGPAGRLDTQYF.